This T cell receptor beta chain originates from a study of early T cells in non-severe SARS-CoV-2 infection (dated by TCRdb to 2020 to 2022). Study-level background: Because TCR sequencing was done on bulk RNA from unsorted whole blood, the alpha and beta chains could not be paired.

CDR1 and CDR2 are read off the germline V gene as SQVTM and ANQGSEA. Spanning cysteine to phenylalanine, the CDR3 consists of 12 amino acids. Here the CDR3 DNA is all that survives: 36 bases in frame from base 1. V and J are truncated by 6 bases and 8 bases respectively, leaving an intervening sequence of 16 bases. Set within a cohort of healthcare workers in London, UK, this nested case-control study involved weekly PCR testing of nasopharyngeal swabs along with blood sampling. Healthcare workers were recruited between 23 and 31 March 2020, during the week of the UK lockdown, and were followed weekly for up to about 15 weeks. The investigation overall reported the following: VDJdb matching was skewed toward anti-spike CD8 responses and likely underestimated virus-specific expansions by missing private and CD4 specificities.

Concerning this clonotype itself: There is no known antigen for this receptor. No base qualities exist here, and no much larger clone lies one base off it.

The library was prepared using 5' RACE. Sequencing took place on a NextSeq 500. To correct for sequencing error and PCR bias, the TCR library protocol tagged individual cDNA molecules with unique molecular identifiers. TCR alpha and beta chains were both sequenced, and the abundances of alpha and beta sequences in each sample were closely correlated with each other. The original methods were these. Decombinator V4 was used to annotate TCR sequences for V gene, J gene and CDR3. Expanded TCRs were defined as changing significantly between any two time points under a Poisson model with p below 0.0001. TCR abundances were normalised to the total number of TCRs sequenced per sample and were expressed as counts per million. MAIT TCRs were defined by TRAV1-2 paired with TRAJ12, TRAJ20 or TRAJ33, and iNKT TCRs by TRAV10 paired with TRAJ18. VDJdb, accessed 1 November 2021, was searched for CMV, EBV and SARS-CoV-2 annotated TCRs, with TCRs annotated for multiple antigens excluded. In TCRdb, the public reads were trimmed at Q25 with fastp and aligned with MiXCR, with productive beta chains retained. Rows merge per CDR3 protein into single entries with the most common DNA and genes. The V and J calls reflect TCRdb's pipeline rather than the authors' work. The sample records 70,000 to 75,000 distinct CDR3 sequences, 12% of which are singletons. About 3.9% of the sample lies in the top ten.

The chain is made from TRBV29-1 and TRBJ1-2; the D segment could be TRBD1, given 5 matching bases. This TCR was sampled from an adult who was a healthcare worker with PCR-confirmed SARS-CoV-2 infection or an uninfected control (not recorded which). Sequenced: whole blood. The DNA sequence is given as TGCAGCGTCGAGAGGCAGGGTCGAGGCTACACCTTC. Translated, this is CSVERQGRGYTF.